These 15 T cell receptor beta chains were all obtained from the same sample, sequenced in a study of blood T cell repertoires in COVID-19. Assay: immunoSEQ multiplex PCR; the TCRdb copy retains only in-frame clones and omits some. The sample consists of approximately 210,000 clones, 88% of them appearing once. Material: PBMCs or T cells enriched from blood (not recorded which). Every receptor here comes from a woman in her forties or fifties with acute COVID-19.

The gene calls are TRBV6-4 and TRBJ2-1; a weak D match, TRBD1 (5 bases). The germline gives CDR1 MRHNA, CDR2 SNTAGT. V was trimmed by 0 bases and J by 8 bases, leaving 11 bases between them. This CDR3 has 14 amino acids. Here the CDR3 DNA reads TGTGCCAGCAGTGACTCAGGGGAAGGCTATGAGCAGTTCTTC. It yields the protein CASSDSGEGYEQFF.

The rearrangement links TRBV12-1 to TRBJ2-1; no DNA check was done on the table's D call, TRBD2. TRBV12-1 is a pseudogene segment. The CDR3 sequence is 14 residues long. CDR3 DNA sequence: TGTGCCAGGAGGACTAGCGGACACTACAATGAGCAGTTCTTC. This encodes CARRTSGHYNEQFF.

CDR3 region: CAISDGGQSGNTIYF. The CDR3 coding sequence is TGTGCCATCAGTGACGGGGGGCAGTCTGGAAACACCATATATTTT. This chain links TRBV10-3 with TRBJ1-3; tentative D call: TRBD1 (6 bases). Germline loops: CDR1 ENHRY, CDR2 SYGVKD. Trimming pared 3 bases from V and 1 base from J, leaving 10 bases between. The CDR3 totals 15 residues.

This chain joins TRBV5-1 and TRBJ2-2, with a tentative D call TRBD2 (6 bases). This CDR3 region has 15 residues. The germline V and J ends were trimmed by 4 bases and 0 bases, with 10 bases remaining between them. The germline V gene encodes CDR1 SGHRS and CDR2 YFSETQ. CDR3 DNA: TGCGCCAGCAGCCGTAGCGGCTCGAACACCGGGGAGCTGTTTTTT. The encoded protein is CASSRSGSNTGELFF.

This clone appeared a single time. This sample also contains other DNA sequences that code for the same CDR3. The DNA for the CDR3 is TGTGCCAGCAGCTCAGACAGGGGGAATGAAAAACTGTTTTTT. As protein: CASSSDRGNEKLFF. The V and J genes are TRBV7-2 and TRBJ1-4; 9 nucleotides line up with TRBD1. The CDR3 runs to 14 residues. Trimming removed 4 bases from V and 5 bases from J; junction bases left unmatched: 2. From germline, CDR1 is SGHTA and CDR2 FQGNSA.

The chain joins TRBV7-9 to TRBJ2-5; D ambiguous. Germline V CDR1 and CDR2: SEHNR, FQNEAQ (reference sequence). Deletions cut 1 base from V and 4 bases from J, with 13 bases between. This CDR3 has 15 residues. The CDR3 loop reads CASSLVSLLRETQYF. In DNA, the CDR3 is TGTGCCAGCAGCTTAGTATCACTCCTGCGAGAGACCCAGTACTTC. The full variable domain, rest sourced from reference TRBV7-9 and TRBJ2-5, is DTGVSQNPRHKITKRGQNVTFRCDPISEHNRLYWYRQTLGQGPEFLTYFQNEAQLEKSRLLSDRFSAERPKGSFSTLEIQRTEQGDSAMYLCASSLVSLLRETQYFGPGTRLLVL.

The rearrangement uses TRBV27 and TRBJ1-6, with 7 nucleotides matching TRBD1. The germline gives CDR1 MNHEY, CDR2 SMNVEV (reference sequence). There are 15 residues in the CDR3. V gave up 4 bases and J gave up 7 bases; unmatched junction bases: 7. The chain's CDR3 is CASSSPRQGNSPLHF. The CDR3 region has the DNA TGTGCCAGCAGTTCCCCCCGACAGGGAAATTCACCCCTCCACTTT.

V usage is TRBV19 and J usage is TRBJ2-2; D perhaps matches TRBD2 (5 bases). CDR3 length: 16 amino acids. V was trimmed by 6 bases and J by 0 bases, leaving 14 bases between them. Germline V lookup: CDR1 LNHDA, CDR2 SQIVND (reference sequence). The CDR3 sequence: CASRGSELANTGELFF. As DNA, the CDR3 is TGTGCCAGTAGGGGATCAGAACTAGCGAACACCGGGGAGCTGTTTTTT.

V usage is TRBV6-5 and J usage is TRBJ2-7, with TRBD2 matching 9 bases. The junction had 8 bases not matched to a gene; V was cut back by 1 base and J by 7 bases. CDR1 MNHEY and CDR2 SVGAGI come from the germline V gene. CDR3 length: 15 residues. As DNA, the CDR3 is TGTGCCAGCAGTTACTGGGATAGCGGGAGTGGGGAGCAGTACTTC. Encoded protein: CASSYWDSGSGEQYF.

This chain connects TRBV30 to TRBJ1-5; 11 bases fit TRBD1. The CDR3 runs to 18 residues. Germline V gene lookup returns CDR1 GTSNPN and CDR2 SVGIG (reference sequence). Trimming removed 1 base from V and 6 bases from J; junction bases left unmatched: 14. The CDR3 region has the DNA TGTGCCTGGAGTGGGTCACAATTGGGACAGGGGGTTTTTCAGCCCCAGCATTTT. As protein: CAWSGSQLGQGVFQPQHF.

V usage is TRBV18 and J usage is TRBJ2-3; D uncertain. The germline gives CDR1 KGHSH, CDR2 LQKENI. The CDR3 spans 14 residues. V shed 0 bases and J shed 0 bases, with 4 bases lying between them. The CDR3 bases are TGTGCCAGCTCACCACCCATGAGCACAGATACGCAGTATTTT. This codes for CASSPPMSTDTQYF.

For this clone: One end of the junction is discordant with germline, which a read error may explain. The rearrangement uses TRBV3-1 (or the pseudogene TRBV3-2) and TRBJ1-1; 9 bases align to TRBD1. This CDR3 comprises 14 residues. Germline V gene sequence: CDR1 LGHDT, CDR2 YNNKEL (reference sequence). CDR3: CASTQQGARAEAFF. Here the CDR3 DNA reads TGTGCCAGCACCCAACAGGGGGCGAGGGCTGAAGCTTTCTTT.

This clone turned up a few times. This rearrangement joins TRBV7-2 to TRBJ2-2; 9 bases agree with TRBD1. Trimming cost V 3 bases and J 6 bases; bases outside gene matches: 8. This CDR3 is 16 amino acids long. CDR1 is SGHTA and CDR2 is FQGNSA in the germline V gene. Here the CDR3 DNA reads TGTGCCAGCAGCTTCCCGATTACAGGGGGCCCCGGGGAGCTGTTTTTT. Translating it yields CASSFPITGGPGELFF.

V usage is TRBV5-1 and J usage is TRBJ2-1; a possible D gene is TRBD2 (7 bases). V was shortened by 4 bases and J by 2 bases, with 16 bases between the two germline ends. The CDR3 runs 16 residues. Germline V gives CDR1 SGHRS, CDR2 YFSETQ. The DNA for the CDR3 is TGCGCCAGCAGCGGAGAACAGGGAGGGGCCTACAATGAGCAGTTCTTC. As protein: CASSGEQGGAYNEQFF.

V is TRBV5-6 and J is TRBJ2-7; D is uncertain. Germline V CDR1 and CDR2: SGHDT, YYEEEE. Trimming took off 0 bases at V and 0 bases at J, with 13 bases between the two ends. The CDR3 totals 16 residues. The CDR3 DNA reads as TGTGCCAGCAGCTTGGAATCTTGGCGGAACTCCTACGAGCAGTACTTC. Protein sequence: CASSLESWRNSYEQYF.